The 23 T cell receptor beta chains below were found in one sample sequenced in a study of blood T cell repertoires in COVID-19. Produced via immunoSEQ multiplex PCR; TCRdb's table is partial and in-frame only. Of nearly 250,000 clones in the sample, approximately 82% were seen once. What was sequenced was peripheral blood. These receptors all come from a woman older than 75 with acute or convalescent COVID-19.

This chain uses TRBV6-2 or TRBV6-3 with TRBJ2-6; no clear D gene. Germline lookup yields CDR1 MNHEY and CDR2 SVGEGT. This CDR3 is 16 amino acids long. With 4 bases removed from V and 0 bases from J, the gap between germline ends came to 10 bases. CDR3: CASSFRVYSGANVLTF. CDR3 nucleotide sequence: TGTGCCAGCAGTTTCCGGGTCTACTCTGGGGCCAACGTCCTGACTTTC.

The chain couples TRBV4-3 to TRBJ1-3, with TRBD1 matching over 12 bases. The J segment lost 6 bases and the V segment lost 5 bases, leaving 5 bases of the junction unmatched. The germline V gene encodes CDR1 LGHNA and CDR2 YSLEER. This CDR3 is built from 15 residues. CDR3 in amino acids: CASSVGTGGANTIYF. DNA of the CDR3: TGCGCCAGCAGCGTCGGGACAGGGGGCGCAAACACCATATATTTT.

This chain links TRBV28 with TRBJ2-1; tentative D call: TRBD2 (6 bases). Trimming stripped 5 bases from V and 0 bases from J, with 17 bases between. Germline loops: CDR1 MDHEN, CDR2 SYDVKM. The CDR3 loop spans 17 amino acids. For the CDR3, the DNA is TGTGCCAGCAGTACCTTAGCGGAAGTTATCTCCTACAATGAGCAGTTCTTC. Amino acid sequence: CASSTLAEVISYNEQFF.

This rearrangement joins TRBV29-1 to TRBJ2-3, with no clear D. Trimming left V 8 bases short and J 1 base short, with 13 bases between. Germline CDR1 SQVTM, CDR2 ANQGSEA. The CDR3 spans 13 residues. The CDR3 here is CSSSGVGTDTQYF. As DNA, the CDR3 is TGCAGCTCCAGTGGTGTTGGCACAGATACGCAGTATTTT.

The chain recombines TRBV28 with TRBJ2-5, with a tentative D call TRBD1 (7 bases). This CDR3 has 15 amino acids. Deletions cut 6 bases from V and 6 bases from J, with 20 bases between. The germline gives CDR1 MDHEN, CDR2 SYDVKM. This chain's CDR3 is CASSSAGGRKKTQYF. DNA of the CDR3: TGTGCCAGCAGCTCGGCAGGGGGGAGGAAGAAGACCCAGTACTTC.

The chain carries TRBV7-8 and TRBJ1-1; D is perhaps TRBD1 (5 bases). This CDR3 contains 14 residues. The ends were cut back, 5 bases at V and 6 bases at J, with 16 bases in the middle. The germline CDR1 and CDR2 sequences are SGHVS and FQNEAQ. CDR3: CASSPRFGGAEAFF. The CDR3 DNA sequence: TGTGCCAGCAGCCCACGTTTCGGGGGAGCTGAAGCTTTCTTT.

The chain carries TRBV2 and TRBJ2-1; 15 bases map to TRBD2. The CDR3 is made up of 20 amino acids. Unmatched junction bases numbered 12, after V lost 6 bases and J lost 0 bases. Per germline, CDR1 SNHLY and CDR2 FYNNEI. CDR3: CASSRTGLAGGSASYNEQFF. The CDR3 DNA follows: TGTGCCAGCAGCCGGACGGGACTAGCGGGGGGCTCTGCCTCCTACAATGAGCAGTTCTTC.

This chain's CDR3 is CASSPRRWDNRNTEAFF. The DNA of the CDR3 is TGCGCCAGCAGTCCCCGAAGATGGGACAACCGTAACACTGAAGCTTTCTTT. The genes are TRBV23-1 and TRBJ1-1; TRBD1 is a possible D gene (6 bases). TRBV23-1 is designated an ORF whose function remains uncertain. V was trimmed by 4 bases and J by 2 bases, leaving 20 bases between them. There are 17 residues in the CDR3.

The J gene is TRBJ1-5, the V gene TRBV6-2 or TRBV6-3, with no clear D. V was clipped by 4 bases and J by 2 bases, with 15 bases between them. Germline CDR1 MNHEY, CDR2 SVGEGT. The CDR3 is 16 amino acids. CDR3 coding DNA: TGTGCCAGCAGTTCGAACCTAGAACGGGGCAATCAGCCCCAGCATTTT. Encoded protein: CASSSNLERGNQPQHF.

The V call is TRBV4-1, the J call TRBJ2-2, with D hard to call. This CDR3 is built from 11 residues. CDR1 MGHRA and CDR2 YSYEKL come from the germline V gene. The V gene lost 4 bases and the J gene lost 7 bases, with 4 bases spanning the gap. The CDR3 protein is CASSLHGELFF. In nucleotides, the CDR3 is TGCGCCAGCAGCCTCCACGGGGAGCTGTTTTTT.

The CDR3 here is CASSLGPGPGNTIYF. Here the CDR3 DNA reads TGTGCCAGCAGCTTAGGTCCAGGGCCCGGAAACACCATATATTTT. The V gene is TRBV7-6, the J gene TRBJ1-3, with a weak D call TRBD1 (5 bases). Trimming pared 1 base from V and 4 bases from J, leaving 11 bases between. Germline assignment: CDR1 SGHVS and CDR2 FNYEAQ. The CDR3 runs to 15 residues. The complete variable domain, with remaining parts taken from reference TRBV7-6 and TRBJ1-3, reads GAGVSQSPRYKVTKRGQDVALRCDPISGHVSLYWYRQALGQGPEFLTYFNYEAQQDKSGLPNDRFSAERPEGSISTLTIQRTEQRDSAMYRCASSLGPGPGNTIYFGEGSWLTVV.

The chain uses TRBV5-1 and TRBJ2-1; 8 nucleotides match TRBD2. V shed 2 bases and J 2 bases; nucleotides not matched to a gene: 6. The germline V gene encodes CDR1 SGHRS and CDR2 YFSETQ. CDR3 length: 16 residues. CDR3 region: CASSFTAGAAYNEQFF. The CDR3 DNA reads as TGCGCCAGCAGCTTTACAGCGGGAGCAGCCTACAATGAGCAGTTCTTC.

The V and J genes are TRBV5-6 and TRBJ1-2, with D uncertain. CDR1 is SGHDT and CDR2 is YYEEEE in the germline V gene. Trimming removed 0 bases from V and 4 bases from J, with 13 bases in between. The CDR3 runs to 15 residues. This CDR3 is CASSLGSTRTYGYTF. As DNA, the CDR3 is TGTGCCAGCAGCTTGGGGTCAACTAGGACCTATGGCTACACCTTC.

This rearrangement joins TRBV10-3 to TRBJ2-3, with D perhaps matching TRBD1 (5 bases). CDR3 size: 15 residues. Trimming took off 6 bases at V and 0 bases at J, with 13 bases between the two ends. Germline V gene lookup returns CDR1 ENHRY and CDR2 SYGVKD. CDR3 sequence: CAIRARGTSTDTQYF. The DNA of the CDR3 is TGTGCCATCAGAGCTAGGGGAACTAGCACAGATACGCAGTATTTT.

The rearrangement links TRBV2 to TRBJ1-2; D possibly corresponds to TRBD1 (5 bases). Germline V gives CDR1 SNHLY, CDR2 FYNNEI. Trimming took 5 bases from V and 4 from J, leaving 14 bases between them. The length of the CDR3 is 14 residues. The CDR3 DNA reads TGTGCCAGCAGTCTTTCAGGCAGGGTCTATGGCTACACCTTC. Its protein is CASSLSGRVYGYTF.

CDR3 in DNA: TGCGCCAGCAGCTTGCCGTCTAGCGGGCTGGATACGCAGTATTTT. Its translation: CASSLPSSGLDTQYF. V gene TRBV5-1 combines with J gene TRBJ2-3; 8 bases match TRBD2. Per germline, CDR1 SGHRS and CDR2 YFSETQ. The CDR3 sequence is 15 residues long. The V and J ends lost 1 base and 6 bases, in that order; junction bases with no gene match: 7. Full variable domain (outside the CDR3, taken from reference TRBV5-1 and TRBJ2-3): KAGVTQTPRYLIKTRGQQVTLSCSPISGHRSVSWYQQTPGQGLQFLFEYFSETQRNKGNFPGRFSGRQFSNSRSEMNVSTLELGDSALYLCASSLPSSGLDTQYFGPGTRLTVL.

The gene calls are TRBV29-1 and TRBJ2-3, with TRBD2 identical over 7 bases. The CDR3 is 15 residues long. Germline V gene lookup returns CDR1 SQVTM and CDR2 ANQGSEA. J gave up 7 bases and V 4 bases, and 14 bases lay outside the gene matches. This CDR3 is CSVAMGVSGEYTQYF. The CDR3 region has the DNA TGCAGCGTTGCAATGGGGGTCAGCGGGGAGTATACGCAGTATTTT.

The chain is built from TRBV7-9 and TRBJ1-2; D gene unclear. CDR1 SEHNR and CDR2 FQNEAQ come from the germline V gene (reference sequence). The CDR3 runs to 16 residues. V gave up 9 bases and J gave up 3 bases, with 23 bases separating them. In nucleotides, the CDR3 is TGTGCCAGTGGAAACATGAGGCTAGCCACTGACTATGGCTACACCTTC. It is translated as CASGNMRLATDYGYTF.

The chain combines TRBV28 with TRBJ1-4; D uncertain. V was clipped by 1 base and J by 8 bases, with 5 bases between them. This CDR3 has 12 amino acids. From germline, CDR1 is MDHEN and CDR2 SYDVKM. CDR3: CASSLYREKLFF. CDR3 DNA sequence: TGTGCCAGCAGTTTATACAGAGAAAAACTGTTTTTT. The whole variable domain, remainder taken from reference TRBV28 and TRBJ1-4, is DVKVTQSSRYLVKRTGEKVFLECVQDMDHENMFWYRQDPGLGLRLIYFSYDVKMKEKGDIPEGYSVSREKKERFSLILESASTNQTSMYLCASSLYREKLFFGSGTQLSVL.

The V call is TRBV5-1, the J call TRBJ1-3; D remains unclear. CDR3 length equals 15 residues. Germline loops: CDR1 SGHRS, CDR2 YFSETQ. The germline V and J ends were trimmed by 0 bases and 0 bases, with 7 bases remaining between them. The CDR3 coding sequence is TGCGCCAGCAGCTTGGGTGACAACTCTGGAAACACCATATATTTT. Protein sequence: CASSLGDNSGNTIYF.

This chain connects TRBV5-4 to TRBJ2-2, with TRBD1 identical over 7 bases. Germline assignment: CDR1 SGHNT and CDR2 YYREEE (reference sequence). This CDR3 spans 15 amino acids. J lost 0 bases, V lost 7 bases, and 6 bases had no gene match. CDR3 sequence (DNA): TGTGCCAGCCGCGGACAGGCCACGAACACCGGGGAGCTGTTTTTT. It is translated as CASRGQATNTGELFF. The complete variable domain, with remaining parts taken from reference TRBV5-4 and TRBJ2-2, reads ETGVTQSPTHLIKTRGQQVTLRCSSQSGHNTVSWYQQALGQGPQFIFQYYREEENGRGNFPPRFSGLQFPNYSSELNVNALELDDSALYLCASRGQATNTGELFFGEGSRLTVL.

J is TRBJ1-2 and V is TRBV2, with 9 bases lining up with TRBD1. Germline V gene data show CDR1 as SNHLY and CDR2 as FYNNEI. Unmatched junction bases numbered 7, after V lost 6 bases and J lost 2 bases. CDR3 size: 15 residues. Here the CDR3 DNA reads TGTGCCAGCAGCCTCGACAGGGGGATAAACTATGGCTACACCTTC. Amino acids: CASSLDRGINYGYTF.

The chain couples TRBV11-1 to TRBJ2-1; 14 bases align to TRBD2. The CDR3 is 15 residues long. The germline gives CDR1 SGHAT, CDR2 FQDESV (reference sequence). V was pared by 3 bases and J by 9 bases, with 4 bases of the junction left unmatched. The CDR3 loop is CASSLGLAGVAEQFF. In nucleotides, the CDR3 is TGTGCCAGCAGCTTGGGACTAGCGGGAGTTGCTGAGCAGTTCTTC.